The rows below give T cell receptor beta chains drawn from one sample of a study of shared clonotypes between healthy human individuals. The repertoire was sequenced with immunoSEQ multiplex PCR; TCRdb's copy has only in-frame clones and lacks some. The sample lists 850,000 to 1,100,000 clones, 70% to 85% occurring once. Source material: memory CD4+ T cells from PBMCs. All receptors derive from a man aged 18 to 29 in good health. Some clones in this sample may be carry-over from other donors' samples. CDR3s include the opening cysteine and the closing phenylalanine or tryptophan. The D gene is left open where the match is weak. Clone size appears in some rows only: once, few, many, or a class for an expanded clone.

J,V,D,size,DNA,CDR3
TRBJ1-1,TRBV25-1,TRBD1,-,TGTGCCAGCAGTGAATGGGACAGACCGAACACTGAAGCTTTCTTT,CASSEWDRPNTEAFF
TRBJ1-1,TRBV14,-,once,TGTGCCAGCAGCCTACTCGGCCGGAACACTGAAGCTTTCTTT,CASSLLGRNTEAFF
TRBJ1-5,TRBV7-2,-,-,TGTGCCAGCAGCTTAGAGGGGGGCAGAAATCAGCCCCAGCATTTT,CASSLEGGRNQPQHF
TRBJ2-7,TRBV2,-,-,TGTGCCAGCAGTCCCAACTTGGATAGAGAGCAGTACTTC,CASSPNLDREQYF
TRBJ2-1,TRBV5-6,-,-,TGTGCCAGCAGCTTGGACCGAGGAGTCCGGGAGCAGTTCTTC,CASSLDRGVREQFF
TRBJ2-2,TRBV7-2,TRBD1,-,TGTGCCAGCAGCCCCCAGGGGGCTAACACCGGGGAGCTGTTTTTT,CASSPQGANTGELFF
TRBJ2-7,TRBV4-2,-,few,TGTGCCAGCAGCCAAGATAGGAGCGGAGCTACCTACGAGCAGTACTTC,CASSQDRSGATYEQYF
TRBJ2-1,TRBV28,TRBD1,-,TGTGCCAGCAGTACACCGGGACAGGTGCGTTACAATGAGCAGTTCTTC,CASSTPGQVRYNEQFF
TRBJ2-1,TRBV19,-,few,TGTGCCAGTAGTACCCCGGGACTTCCTAATGAGCAGTTCTTC,CASSTPGLPNEQFF
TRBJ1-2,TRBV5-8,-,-,TGTGCCACCTCCCCCGGAATGGACCTCTATGGCTACACCTTC,CATSPGMDLYGYTF
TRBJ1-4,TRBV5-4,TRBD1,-,TGTGCCAGCAGCACTCAGGACAGGGGAGGGGAAAAACTGTTTTTT,CASSTQDRGGEKLFF
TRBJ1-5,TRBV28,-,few,TGTGCCAGCAGTTTATTCAAGGGGGGGAGCAATCAGCCCCAGCATTTT,CASSLFKGGSNQPQHF
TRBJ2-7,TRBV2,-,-,TGTGCCAGCAGTGCCAGGCTAGGACTTTCCTACGAGCAGTACTTC,CASSARLGLSYEQYF
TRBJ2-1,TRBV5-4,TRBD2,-,TGTGCCAGCAGCTTGGGACTAGCGGGACACCTTTCCTACAATGAGCAGTTCTTC,CASSLGLAGHLSYNEQFF
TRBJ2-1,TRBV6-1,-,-,TGTGCCAGCATGATAGCGAGTCATTTCTACAATGAGCAGTTCTTC,CASMIASHFYNEQFF